This T cell receptor (beta chain) comes out of a study of OX40 agonist ivuxolimab in advanced cancers. About the study: Under the entry rules, prior anti-PD-1, anti-PD-L1 or anti-CTLA-4 therapy was allowed, and 40% had some. Partial responses were achieved by three patients, one with hepatocellular carcinoma and two with cutaneous melanoma.

This clone was seen only a few times. Its antigen remains unknown. General study points: Specificity for antigen went undetermined in the expanded peripheral T cells.

The CDR3 sequence is 15 residues long. Between the trimmed V and J ends, which lost 0 bases and 1 base, there was a span of 7 bases. In germline, CDR1 is KGHSH, CDR2 LQKENI. Generated by immunoSEQ multiplex PCR, the TCRdb table keeps only in-frame clones and is missing some. The data hold 65,000 to 70,000 clones, with roughly 80% observed a single time. The input for sequencing was CD4+ or CD8+ T cells sorted from blood, taken in a trial of the OX40 agonist ivuxolimab. The chain couples TRBV18 to TRBJ1-3; D is unresolved. This TCR was sampled from an adult with an advanced solid tumor such as melanoma, head and neck, liver or kidney cancer. The CDR3 sequence: CASSPPGGSGNTIYF. For the CDR3, the DNA is TGTGCCAGCTCACCACCTGGCGGTTCTGGAAACACCATATATTTT. Variable domain in full (rest from reference TRBV18 and TRBJ1-3): NAGVMQNPRHLVRRRGQEARLRCSPMKGHSHVYWYRQLPEEGLKFMVYLQKENIIDESGMPKERFSAEFPKEGPSILRIQQVVRGDSAAYFCASSPPGGSGNTIYFGEGSWLTVV.